The 25 T cell receptor beta chains below come from one sample, sequenced in a study of shared clonotypes between healthy human individuals. Sequencing was performed with immunoSEQ multiplex PCR; in TCRdb, only in-frame clones are kept and a portion is missing. This table holds about 2.3 million clones, 93% found once. Sequences were obtained from naive CD4+ T cells from PBMCs. Subset denoted: CD45RA+ positively selected. The source is a young man in good health. Some clones in this sample may be carry-over from other donors' samples.

The CDR3 reads CSVESLVGNTIYF. The CDR3 coding sequence is TGCAGCGTTGAAAGTCTTGTTGGAAACACCATATATTTT. The chain employs TRBV29-1 and TRBJ1-3; no clear D gene. Trimming removed 2 bases at V and 3 bases at J, with 8 bases between. The germline gives CDR1 SQVTM, CDR2 ANQGSEA. The CDR3 totals 13 residues.

This clone was counted once. This chain uses TRBV5-8 with TRBJ1-3; D possibly corresponds to TRBD1 (5 bases). V lost 10 bases, J lost 0 bases, and 17 bases lay in between. The CDR3 loop spans 15 amino acids. Germline V gene lookup returns CDR1 SGHTS and CDR2 YDEGEE. CDR3 protein: CAFEGEVVSGNTIYF. DNA for the CDR3: TGTGCCTTTGAAGGGGAGGTTGTCTCTGGAAACACCATATATTTT.

V and J are TRBV9 and TRBJ1-2, with 7 nucleotides matching TRBD1. Germline V gene sequence: CDR1 SGDLS, CDR2 YYNGEE. J was trimmed by 7 bases and V by 7 bases; bases with no gene match: 10. This CDR3 spans 13 amino acids. The CDR3 nucleotides are TGTGCCAGCGCGATGCAGGGGGTTTCTGGCTACACCTTC. It encodes CASAMQGVSGYTF. The complete variable domain, with remaining parts taken from reference TRBV9 and TRBJ1-2, reads DSGVTQTPKHLITATGQRVTLRCSPRSGDLSVYWYQQSLDQGLQFLIQYYNGEERAKGNILERFSAQQFPDLHSELNLSSLELGDSALYFCASAMQGVSGYTFGSGTRLTVV.

This chain joins TRBV29-1 and TRBJ1-1; the D is unclear. Germline CDR1 and CDR2: SQVTM and ANQGSEA. V was shortened by 6 bases and J by 1 base, with 15 bases between the two germline ends. This CDR3 region has 14 residues. CDR3 sequence: CSVQPGRSNTEAFF. DNA of the CDR3: TGCAGCGTCCAACCCGGTAGGTCGAACACTGAAGCTTTCTTT.

Points on this clone: Other nucleotide sequences in the sample specify the same CDR3. This sequence joins TRBV19 and TRBJ2-2; D is unresolved. The CDR3 sequence is 11 residues long. Germline V gene lookup returns CDR1 LNHDA and CDR2 SQIVND (reference sequence). With 1 base removed from V and 8 bases from J, the gap between germline ends came to 2 bases. CDR3 protein: CASSIVGELFF. CDR3 nucleotides: TGTGCCAGTAGTATAGTAGGGGAGCTGTTTTTT.

This sequence joins TRBV5-4 and TRBJ2-7, with 9 bases fitting TRBD1. The CDR3 covers 14 residues. The J segment lost 7 bases and the V segment lost 2 bases, leaving 7 bases of the junction unmatched. Germline V gene lookup returns CDR1 SGHNT and CDR2 YYREEE (reference sequence). CDR3 loop: CASSLQGARGEQYF. CDR3 bases: TGTGCCAGCAGCTTACAGGGGGCCCGCGGGGAGCAGTACTTC.

To note about this clone: The sample has other DNA sequences that encode this CDR3 too. The V call is TRBV7-2, the J call TRBJ1-1; 9 bases map to TRBD1. V lost 5 bases to trimming and J lost 1 base; unmatched junction nucleotides: 2. The CDR3 is 14 residues long. In germline, CDR1 is SGHTA, CDR2 FQGNSA. The CDR3 here is CASSRDRANTEAFF. The CDR3 DNA follows: TGTGCCAGCAGCCGGGACAGGGCGAACACTGAAGCTTTCTTT.

The chain carries TRBV7-3 and TRBJ2-2, with a tentative D call TRBD2 (5 bases). This CDR3 contains 14 residues. CDR1 and CDR2 from the germline V gene are SGHTA and FQGTGA. Trimming shortened V by 2 bases and J by 5 bases, and 9 bases separated the two germline ends. CDR3 sequence (DNA): TGTGCCAGCAGCTTACTCAGCGGAACCGGGGAGCTGTTTTTT. Translated, it gives CASSLLSGTGELFF.

This chain connects TRBV27 to TRBJ2-5; D is possibly TRBD2 (6 bases). This CDR3 has 15 residues. Germline CDR1 MNHEY, CDR2 SMNVEV (reference sequence). The V end was cut by 4 bases, the J end by 4 bases, with 16 bases between. The CDR3 reads CASSSSVDGGETQYF. CDR3 DNA sequence: TGTGCCAGCAGTTCCTCCGTGGACGGGGGAGAGACCCAGTACTTC.

The count of this clone is one. At one boundary the junction diverges from the germline segment, which might be a read error. The chain uses TRBV2 and TRBJ2-1; tentative D call: TRBD1 (6 bases). CDR1 and CDR2 (germline): SNHLY, FYNNEI. The CDR3 loop spans 13 amino acids. The CDR3 sequence: CANSVDRYNEQFF. CDR3 sequence (DNA): TGTGCCAACAGTGTAGACAGGTACAATGAGCAGTTCTTC.

The chain uses TRBV29-1 and TRBJ2-7; D not certain. This CDR3 has 11 residues. Germline CDR1 reads SQVTM; CDR2 reads ANQGSEA. Trimming pared 7 bases from V and 5 bases from J, leaving 12 bases between. The CDR3 DNA reads TGCAGCGCCTCATTTTGGGACGAGCAGTACTTC. Its translation: CSASFWDEQYF.

This chain links TRBV28 with TRBJ1-1, with 8 bases lining up with TRBD1. The CDR3 sequence is 14 residues long. Unmatched junction bases numbered 9, after V lost 7 bases and J lost 5 bases. Germline V gene lookup returns CDR1 MDHEN and CDR2 SYDVKM. For the CDR3, the DNA is TGTGCCAGCACCTCCGGACAGGGAGGGACTGAAGCTTTCTTT. This encodes CASTSGQGGTEAFF. Complete variable domain (other parts from reference TRBV28 and TRBJ1-1): DVKVTQSSRYLVKRTGEKVFLECVQDMDHENMFWYRQDPGLGLRLIYFSYDVKMKEKGDIPEGYSVSREKKERFSLILESASTNQTSMYLCASTSGQGGTEAFFGQGTRLTVV.

This clone was recorded a few times. The chain has TRBV28 and TRBJ1-4; 7 bases match TRBD1. J gave up 13 bases and V 6 bases, and 11 bases lay outside the gene matches. The CDR3 covers 13 residues. Germline assignment: CDR1 MDHEN and CDR2 SYDVKM. CDR3 in DNA: TGTGCCAGCAGGCGGACAGGAGGTGTCGGACTGTTTTTT. Translated: CASRRTGGVGLFF.

V usage is TRBV5-4 and J usage is TRBJ1-4; D is possibly TRBD1 (5 bases). CDR3 length equals 17 residues. With 1 base removed from V and 0 bases from J, the gap between germline ends came to 13 bases. Germline lookup yields CDR1 SGHNT and CDR2 YYREEE (reference sequence). The CDR3 reads CASSLLPGGSTNEKLFF. Written as DNA, the CDR3 is TGTGCCAGCAGCTTGTTACCCGGGGGTTCAACTAATGAAAAACTGTTTTTT.

The chain employs TRBV7-3 and TRBJ2-1; 7 bases map to TRBD1. CDR3 length: 17 residues. The junction had 10 bases not matched to a gene; V was cut back by 5 bases and J by 0 bases. CDR1 and CDR2 (germline): SGHTA, FQGTGA. This CDR3 is CASSPLTGNSSYNEQFF. The DNA of the CDR3 is TGTGCCAGCAGCCCCTTGACAGGGAATAGCTCCTACAATGAGCAGTTCTTC.

This clone has just one count. The chain combines TRBV30 with TRBJ1-2; tentative D call: TRBD1 (6 bases). Germline CDR1 and CDR2: GTSNPN and SVGIG (reference sequence). Trimming took 5 bases from V and 8 from J, leaving 15 bases between them. The CDR3 is 12 residues long. In DNA form, the CDR3 reads TGTGCCTGGTCACAGGGTGGGGGCGGCTACACCTTC. It translates to CAWSQGGGGYTF. The full variable domain, in which reference TRBV30 and TRBJ1-2 provide the parts outside the CDR3, is SQTIHQWPATLVQPVGSPLSLECTVEGTSNPNLYWYRQAAGRGLQLLFYSVGIGQISSEVPQNLSASRPQDRQFILSSKKLLLSDSGFYLCAWSQGGGGYTFGSGTRLTVV.

The rearrangement links TRBV5-1 to TRBJ2-7; 7 bases are shared with TRBD1. V was clipped by 4 bases and J by 2 bases; unmatched bases: 9. Per germline, CDR1 SGHRS and CDR2 YFSETQ. The CDR3 extends over 15 amino acids. CDR3 nucleotides: TGCGCCAGCAGCCCAGGGGGTGCGGTGACCTACGAGCAGTACTTC. It specifies CASSPGGAVTYEQYF.

About this clone itself: This sample also contains other DNA sequences that code for the same CDR3. The J gene is TRBJ2-7, the V gene TRBV5-1; 7 nucleotides agree with TRBD1. The CDR3 totals 12 residues. Unmatched junction bases numbered 3, after V lost 4 bases and J lost 5 bases. CDR1 SGHRS and CDR2 YFSETQ come from the germline V gene. CDR3 region: CASSPDRDEQYF. The CDR3 nucleotides read TGCGCCAGCAGCCCCGACAGGGACGAGCAGTACTTC.

This clone was counted once. The J gene is TRBJ2-7, the V gene TRBV29-1; unclear D gene. The CDR3 is 12 amino acids. Per the germline V gene, CDR1 is SQVTM and CDR2 is ANQGSEA. Deletions cut 6 bases from V and 0 bases from J, with 9 bases between. The CDR3 nucleotides are TGCAGCGTCCGACCGAACTCCTACGAGCAGTACTTC. Translation gives CSVRPNSYEQYF.

The rearrangement uses TRBV27 and TRBJ1-2; D uncertain. This CDR3 contains 14 residues. V was shortened by 6 bases and J by 0 bases, with 11 bases between the two germline ends. Germline-derived CDR1 and CDR2 are MNHEY and SMNVEV (reference sequence). The CDR3 protein is CASRRRTANYGYTF. Written as DNA, the CDR3 is TGTGCCAGCAGACGTAGGACTGCTAACTATGGCTACACCTTC.

In this sample, this clone turned up once. This rearrangement joins TRBV5-1 to TRBJ2-1; 8 bases align to TRBD1. CDR3 length equals 15 residues. Trimming at V came to 0 bases and at J to 14 bases, leaving 13 bases not matched to a gene. Per germline, CDR1 SGHRS and CDR2 YFSETQ. The CDR3 region is CASSLEADRVAEKFF. CDR3 in DNA: TGCGCCAGCAGCTTGGAAGCGGACAGGGTGGCTGAAAAGTTCTTC.

This chain uses TRBV7-3 with TRBJ2-5; D is ambiguous. Germline V lookup: CDR1 SGHTA, CDR2 FQGTGA. V gave up 1 base and J gave up 0 bases, with 6 bases separating them. The CDR3 consists of 14 residues. CDR3 sequence reads: CASSLRVDQETQYF. The CDR3 DNA is TGTGCCAGCAGCTTAAGGGTCGACCAAGAGACCCAGTACTTC.

The chain links TRBV28 to TRBJ1-2; 9 bases fit TRBD1. After removal of 5 bases from V and 2 bases from J, the junction contained 6 bases not matched to a gene. CDR1 and CDR2 from the germline V gene are MDHEN and SYDVKM. The CDR3 runs to 15 residues. The CDR3 spells CASSKADRGNYGYTF. DNA of the CDR3: TGTGCCAGCAGTAAAGCGGACAGGGGAAACTATGGCTACACCTTC.

Worth noting for this clone: The same CDR3 arises from other DNA sequences in this sample as well. V and J are TRBV18 and TRBJ2-3; 7 positions agree with TRBD2. Germline assignment: CDR1 KGHSH and CDR2 LQKENI. Trimming cost V 1 base and J 0 bases; bases outside gene matches: 4. The CDR3 has 16 residues. CDR3 bases: TGTGCCAGCTCACCACGTGGGACTACAAGCACAGATACGCAGTATTTT. Translation gives CASSPRGTTSTDTQYF. Filled out from reference TRBV18 and TRBJ2-3, the complete variable domain reads NAGVMQNPRHLVRRRGQEARLRCSPMKGHSHVYWYRQLPEEGLKFMVYLQKENIIDESGMPKERFSAEFPKEGPSILRIQQVVRGDSAAYFCASSPRGTTSTDTQYFGPGTRLTVL.

The gene calls are TRBV5-1 and TRBJ2-5; 7 bases line up with TRBD2. Trimming took 3 bases from V and 5 from J; bases not matched to a gene: 10. The CDR3 length is 15 residues. The germline CDR1 and CDR2 sequences are SGHRS and YFSETQ. DNA for the CDR3: TGCGCCAGCAGCTCCCTGCGGGGGACCGGTGAGACCCAGTACTTC. Protein: CASSSLRGTGETQYF.